This is a list of T cell receptor beta chains from one sample in a study of CD8 T cells in Susac syndrome. Each CDR3 protein gets one entry after TCRdb re-called the immunoSEQ multiplex PCR reads with MiXCR. Of roughly 80,000 distinct CDR3 sequences listed, around 94% are singletons. Source material: CD8+ T cells from PBMCs. These receptors were obtained from a human donor with Susac syndrome. Both conserved end residues are part of each CDR3. A D gene is named only where the DNA matches it firmly. The size of a clone is reported for some rows only, either as once, few or many, or as a class for expanded clones.

V	J	size	D	DNA	CDR3
TRBV25-1	TRBJ2-1	NA	NA	TGTGCCAGCAGTGATTCGGGGAATGAGCAGTTCTTC	CASSDSGNEQFF
TRBV9	TRBJ2-7	NA	NA	TGTGCCAGCAGCGTAGGGGACAATCCCCACGAGCAGTACTTC	CASSVGDNPHEQYF
TRBV7-9	TRBJ1-6	NA	TRBD1	TGTGCCAGCAGCTCCCGGGACAGGGGTTCACCCCTCCACTTT	CASSSRDRGSPLHF
TRBV4-2	TRBJ2-1	once	TRBD2	TGTGCCAGCAGCCAAAGGCTAGCGGGGTCGAATGAGCAGTTCTTC	CASSQRLAGSNEQFF
TRBV7-9	TRBJ2-1	NA	NA	TGTGCCAGCAGCTCCGCCAGGGGGGGGCCCTACAATGAGCAGTTCTTC	CASSSARGGPYNEQFF
TRBV27	TRBJ2-3	NA	NA	TGTGCCACCGTAGGAGGTAGCACAGATACGCAGTATTTT	CATVGGSTDTQYF
TRBV15	TRBJ1-1	NA	NA	TGTGCCACCAGCAGAGAGGGGGACACTGAAGCTTTCTTT	CATSREGDTEAFF
TRBV15	TRBJ2-1	NA	NA	TGTGCCACCAGCAGAGATCGCAATGAGCAGTTCTTC	CATSRDRNEQFF
TRBV9	TRBJ2-3	NA	TRBD2	TGTGCCAGCAGCGTAAGCGGGGCCACAGATACGCAGTATTTT	CASSVSGATDTQYF
TRBV7-8	TRBJ2-7	NA	NA	TGTGCCAGCAGCCCCACCGGGGTCCCTCGTCTGGGAACCTACGAGCAGTACTTC	CASSPTGVPRLGTYEQYF
TRBV6-4	TRBJ2-1	once	NA	TGTGCCAGCAGTGACTCCCCCCAACGGGAGCAGTTCTTC	CASSDSPQREQFF
TRBV4-1	TRBJ2-5	NA	TRBD2	TGCGCCAGCAGCCAAGAAGCTAGCGGGGGCCGACAAGAGACCCAGTACTTC	CASSQEASGGRQETQYF
TRBV7-2	TRBJ2-5	once	NA	TGTGCCAGCAGCTTGAGGTCCGGGATCCGAGAGACCCAGTACTTC	CASSLRSGIRETQYF
TRBV5-1	TRBJ1-2	NA	NA	TGCGCCAGCAGCTTGGGGGGGGTGCGTGGCTACACCTTC	CASSLGGVRGYTF
TRBV7-9	TRBJ1-2	NA	TRBD1	TGTGCCAGCAGCGGGAGTCCGCAGGGGGAATATGGCTACACCTTC	CASSGSPQGEYGYTF
TRBV27	TRBJ1-5	NA	TRBD1	TGTGCCAGCAGTCAGGGGACAGCTGGGAGTCAGCCCCAGCATTTT	CASSQGTAGSQPQHF
TRBV20-1	TRBJ2-5	NA	NA	TGCAGTTCCACCCGGGGGCCCCAAGAGACCCAGTACTTC	CSSTRGPQETQYF
TRBV20-1	TRBJ2-2	NA	TRBD2	TGCAGTGCTAGCCCGGGACTAGCGGGGCTCGGCGGGCAGCTGTTTTTT	CSASPGLAGLGGQLFF
TRBV7-9	TRBJ2-7	NA	NA	TGTGCCAGCAGCTCAAGGGGCCAATCCTACGAGCAGTACTTC	CASSSRGQSYEQYF
TRBV25-1	TRBJ1-1	NA	TRBD1	TGTGCCAGCAGTGATTACAGGGGGAAGAACACTGAAGCTTTCTTT	CASSDYRGKNTEAFF
TRBV6-5	TRBJ2-5	NA	TRBD2	TGTGCCAGCAGTTATGGACTAGCGGGGCTCTTAGAGACCCAGTACTTC	CASSYGLAGLLETQYF
TRBV20-1	TRBJ2-1	NA	NA	TGCAGTGCTGGGGTCCCATGGGAGCAGTTCTTC	CSAGVPWEQFF
TRBV5-4	TRBJ1-4	NA	NA	TGTGCCAGCAGCGACACCAGGGAAAAACTGTTTTTT	CASSDTREKLFF
TRBV15	TRBJ1-1	NA	NA	TGTGCCACCTCCCCGGGATGGGCTGGGAACACTGAAGCTTTCTTT	CATSPGWAGNTEAFF
TRBV6-5	TRBJ2-1	NA	NA	TGTGCCAGCAATGGGATTGGGTCCAATGAGCAGTTCTTC	CASNGIGSNEQFF
TRBV20-1	TRBJ2-3	NA	TRBD2	TGCAGTGCTAGAGATGGGACTAGCGGGGGTACTAGCACAGATACGCAGTATTTT	CSARDGTSGGTSTDTQYF
TRBV12-3/TRBV12-4	TRBJ2-2	NA	NA	TGTGCCAACTGGGGGGCCGGGGAGCTGTTTTTT	CANWGAGELFF